Included here is one T cell receptor (beta chain) sequence, with context. It lacks a known antigen. It has no much larger one-base neighbor in the sample; base qualities were not kept. The data stem from a study of cytotoxic CD8 clonotypes in ibrutinib-treated CLL (dated by TCRdb to the early 2020s). In terms of the full investigation: The cohort included approximately 15 treatment-naive and fewer than 12 relapsed/refractory patients; 17 to 18 were IGHV unmutated. Responses were partial in some 24 patients and complete in 2; after median about 70 months follow-up, about 14 stayed in remission and about twelve progressed. Response samples were obtained after a median of roughly eleven months of treatment, with a range of roughly 6 to 36 months. An average of about 260,000 productive templates and 94,082 productive rearrangements was obtained per sample. Of the 90 or so participants in the trial, approximately 25 had longitudinal samples available. Cryopreserved peripheral blood mononuclear cells were obtained before treatment, at response, and at either sustained remission or disease progression. Every remission and progressive disease sample was obtained while ibrutinib was still being received by the patients. The study at large found these results: Lymph node repertoires were not examined, and the timing of sampling was not matched between patients in sustained remission and those whose disease progressed. Baseline clonality exceeded that of age-matched healthy donors and correlated strongly with circulating CD8+ T-cell counts. Public clonotypes were rare and either shrank or stayed stable during treatment, and the rise in clonality at ibrutinib response reflected expansion of private clonotypes. Clonality rose at ibrutinib response, remained stable during sustained remission, and dropped back toward baseline at progression.

CDR1 and CDR2 (SGDLS, YYNGEE) derive from the germline V gene. Inclusive of the bounding cysteine and phenylalanine, the CDR3 is 15 residues long. Only CDR3 DNA is held: 45 bases, read in frame from base 1. V lost 0 bases and J lost 1 base; the stretch between them is 10 bases long. The time point label, read with the paper, signifies: approximately 2 years on ibrutinib. Roughly 2.2 micrograms of genomic DNA were extracted from cryopreserved PBMCs for TCR beta library preparation. High-throughput TCR beta sequencing was performed on longitudinal blood samples from CLL patients receiving ibrutinib monotherapy. The patients were enrolled in a single-center, open-label phase 2 trial of ibrutinib monotherapy. Each clonotype received, on average, about 9.7x coverage in deep resolution sequencing performed on a MiSeq, where the target depth lay between 1 in 1 million and 1 in 200,000 T cells. The immunoSEQ hsTCRB Kit was used to generate the TCR beta libraries. On the study's bioinformatics: The data were analyzed with ImmunoSEQ Analyzer and ImmunoSEQ Data Assistant, and V, D and J gene assignments followed IMGT definitions. Clonality, with values ranging from 0 to 1, was calculated as one minus the normalized Shannon entropy of productive rearrangement frequencies. Public clonotype analysis was restricted to overrepresented clonotypes comprising at least 0.05% of each patient's repertoire. About 13 age-matched healthy donor repertoires from immuneACCESS were used as controls for clonality. TCRdb retrieved this table from immuneACCESS and kept in-frame rearrangements only. Not all clones are present; in checked studies, unresolved V genes account for under half, and no reason is known for the remainder. D and trimming come from the DNA, and the V and J calls and clone size come from that table. Across this sample there are about 160,000 clones, with less than 85% seen only once. 3.5% to 5.5% of the sample lies in the top ten.

The sample consisted of PBMCs, taken after 24 months of ibrutinib treatment. The receptor chain draws on TRBV9 and TRBJ2-5, with the D gene not clear enough to name. The receptor was isolated from a human donor with chronic lymphocytic leukemia. CDR3 protein: CASSVDSLPQETQYF. The DNA sequence is given as TGTGCCAGCAGCGTAGATTCCCTTCCCCAAGAGACCCAGTACTTC.